The 30 T cell receptor beta chains presented below share a single source sample, sequenced in a study of blood T cells in healthy people across ages. For the second PCR, which ran for roughly 7 to 11 cycles, a sample-barcoded 5' primer and a J-beta primer mix were used. One entry per CDR3 protein results from TCRdb running MiXCR on the 5' RACE reads. The table includes 1.5 million to 2 million distinct CDR3 sequences, 39% detected once. Sequencing was performed on blood. Every receptor here comes from a human donor in good health.

This clonotype was seen a few times. This chain's CDR3 is CATSDGRSQETQYF. The CDR3 bases are TGTGCCACCAGTGATGGCAGGTCACAAGAGACCCAGTACTTC. The chain has TRBV24-1 and TRBJ2-5; D unresolved. Trimming removed 3 bases from V and 2 bases from J, with 9 bases in between. From germline, CDR1 is KGHDR and CDR2 SFDVKD. The CDR3 has 14 residues.

The chain couples TRBV5-1 to TRBJ2-2; no reliable D call. The CDR3 covers 17 residues. CDR1 and CDR2 (germline): SGHRS, YFSETQ. V lost 2 bases, J lost 4 bases, and 18 bases lay in between. The DNA of the CDR3 is TGCGCCAGCAGCTTACACCAGCCTCCTGGCCTCACCGGGGAGCTGTTTTTT. It codes for CASSLHQPPGLTGELFF.

This clonotype was detected only a few times. The chain employs TRBV21-1 and TRBJ2-7. TRBV21-1 is noted as a pseudogene. This CDR3 has 14 amino acids. The CDR3 coding sequence is TGTGCCAGCAGTCTCACCTGGCGTTCTTACGAGCAGTACTTC. Protein product: CASSLTWRSYEQYF.

The chain employs TRBV6-5 and TRBJ2-3, with D possibly TRBD2 on 5 matching bases. The germline V and J ends were trimmed by 0 bases and 0 bases, with 13 bases remaining between them. The CDR3 runs to 17 residues. Germline V gene lookup returns CDR1 MNHEY and CDR2 SVGAGI. The chain's CDR3 is CASSYSFPAGSTDTQYF. DNA of the CDR3: TGTGCCAGCAGTTACTCTTTCCCCGCGGGCAGCACAGATACGCAGTATTTT.

This rearrangement joins TRBV20-1 to TRBJ2-3; 7 nucleotides match TRBD1. CDR3 length equals 14 residues. Germline CDR1 and CDR2: DFQATT and SNEGSKA (reference sequence). Trimming took 6 bases from V and 2 from J; bases not matched to a gene: 8. The CDR3 DNA is TGCAGTGCACCTCCGGGACAGACCACAGATACGCAGTATTTT. Translating it yields CSAPPGQTTDTQYF.

DNA for the CDR3: TGTGCCAGCAGGACGGACAGGGCGACCTACGAGCAGTACTTC. Amino acid sequence: CASRTDRATYEQYF. The chain has TRBV6-1 and TRBJ2-7, with 8 bases matching TRBD1. The CDR3 loop spans 14 amino acids. The J segment lost 2 bases and the V segment lost 6 bases, leaving 6 bases of the junction unmatched. Germline CDR1 is MNHNS and CDR2 is SASEGT.

The CDR3 DNA reads TGTGCCAGCAGCCCGTGGGCAGGGTTTAGTCAGCCCCAGCATTTT. It translates to CASSPWAGFSQPQHF. The chain combines TRBV7-2 with TRBJ1-5; tentatively, D is TRBD1 (5 bases). Trimming removed 5 bases from V and 6 bases from J, with 17 bases in between. CDR1 is SGHTA, CDR2 FQGNSA, per germline. The CDR3 totals 15 residues.

The chain links TRBV15 to TRBJ2-1; D tentatively fits TRBD1 or TRBD2 (5 bases each). This CDR3 has 16 residues. V dropped 0 bases and J dropped 0 bases, with 9 bases sitting between them. The germline V gene encodes CDR1 LNHNV and CDR2 YYDKDF (reference sequence). In DNA, the CDR3 is TGTGCCACCAGCAGAGATCGGGGCTTCTCCTACAATGAGCAGTTCTTC. As protein: CATSRDRGFSYNEQFF.

The rearrangement links TRBV12-3 or TRBV12-4 to TRBJ1-5, with D unresolved. Trimming cost V 3 bases and J 4 bases, with 13 bases left between them. This CDR3 is 15 amino acids long. CDR3 region: CASSFGELANQPQHF. CDR3 sequence (DNA): TGTGCCAGCAGTTTTGGGGAATTGGCGAATCAGCCCCAGCATTTT.

The rearrangement joins TRBV10-3 to TRBJ2-1; 9 bases line up with TRBD1. Germline lookup yields CDR1 ENHRY and CDR2 SYGVKD. V shed 0 bases and J 6 bases; nucleotides not matched to a gene: 6. This CDR3 is built from 16 residues. The CDR3 loop reads CAISESGTGNINEQFF. The CDR3 DNA reads as TGTGCCATCAGTGAGTCGGGGACAGGGAATATCAATGAGCAGTTCTTC.

This chain connects TRBV7-2 to TRBJ2-5, with TRBD1 matching 8 bases. CDR3 length equals 14 residues. The J segment lost 5 bases and the V segment lost 5 bases, leaving 7 bases of the junction unmatched. Germline lookup yields CDR1 SGHTA and CDR2 FQGNSA. In DNA, the CDR3 is TGTGCCAGCAGCCGGACAGGGTCGGGGGAGACCCAGTACTTC. Amino acids: CASSRTGSGETQYF. The entire variable domain, with the rest obtained from reference TRBV7-2 and TRBJ2-5, is as follows: GAGVSQSPSNKVTEKGKDVELRCDPISGHTALYWYRQSLGQGLEFLIYFQGNSAPDKSGLPSDRFSAERTGGSVSTLTIQRTQQEDSAVYLCASSRTGSGETQYFGPGTRLLVL.

The rearrangement links TRBV6-5 to TRBJ1-5; TRBD1 might be the D (6 bases). This CDR3 is 15 amino acids long. The germline CDR1 and CDR2 sequences are MNHEY and SVGAGI. Deletions cut 8 bases from V and 5 bases from J, with 19 bases between. CDR3 residues: CASSSSGHGDQPQHF. CDR3 nucleotides: TGTGCCAGCTCGAGTTCGGGACATGGGGATCAGCCCCAGCATTTT.

This clonotype was recorded a few times. The chain uses TRBV28 and TRBJ2-5, with unresolved D. Between the trimmed V and J ends, which lost 5 bases and 11 bases, there was a span of 15 bases. The germline V gene has CDR1 MDHEN and CDR2 SYDVKM. CDR3 length: 12 residues. The CDR3 nucleotides are TGTGCCAGCAGTACTAACAAATTCGGGCAGTACTTC. This encodes CASSTNKFGQYF.

There are a few counts of this clonotype. The V call is TRBV29-1, the J call TRBJ1-2; D unclear. The germline gives CDR1 SQVTM, CDR2 ANQGSEA. V shed 2 bases and J shed 6 bases, with 19 bases lying between them. The CDR3 sequence is 15 residues long. The DNA of the CDR3 is TGCAGCGTTGAAAGGTACGACAAGATATCGCATGGCTACACCTTC. Translating gives CSVERYDKISHGYTF.

This clonotype was detected ten times or more. This chain connects TRBV4-2 to TRBJ2-3; maybe TRBD2 (6 bases). Germline-derived CDR1 and CDR2 are LGHNA and YNFKEQ. The CDR3 consists of 14 residues. With 4 bases removed from V and 0 bases from J, the gap between germline ends came to 8 bases. The DNA for the CDR3 is TGTGCCAGCAGCCGCGGGGTCAGCACAGATACGCAGTATTTT. Protein sequence: CASSRGVSTDTQYF.

This chain links TRBV7-6 with TRBJ1-1; tentatively, D is TRBD1 (5 bases). Trimming took off 5 bases at V and 10 bases at J, with 23 bases between the two ends. CDR1 is SGHVS, CDR2 FNYEAQ, per germline. This CDR3 has 15 residues. The chain's CDR3 is CASSPDLGTVSGAFF. The CDR3 DNA sequence: TGTGCCAGCAGCCCCGATCTCGGGACGGTGAGTGGAGCTTTCTTT.

With respect to this clonotype: The junction and the germline gene differ at one end; a read error may be behind it. This rearrangement joins TRBV5-1 to TRBJ2-7; 8 bases are a match to TRBD2. The CDR3 consists of 14 residues. Germline lookup yields CDR1 SGHRS and CDR2 YFSETQ. The CDR3 nucleotides are TGCACCAGCAGCTTAACTAGCGGAAACAATGAGCAGTACTTC. Protein product: CTSSLTSGNNEQYF.

The chain carries TRBV2 and TRBJ1-2; no clear D. Germline CDR1 is SNHLY and CDR2 is FYNNEI. This CDR3 region has 15 residues. V shed 6 bases and J shed 0 bases, with 14 bases lying between them. The DNA for the CDR3 is TGTGCCAGCAGGGCCAGACCTGAAGCTAACTATGGCTACACCTTC. It encodes CASRARPEANYGYTF.

The count of this clonotype is one. This rearrangement joins TRBV20-1 to TRBJ2-5; 7 nucleotides agree with TRBD2. CDR3 size: 12 residues. CDR1 is DFQATT, CDR2 SNEGSKA, per germline (reference sequence). V lost 7 bases and J lost 2; bases outside the gene matches: 4. The CDR3: CSGGGRQETQYF. For the CDR3, the DNA is TGCAGTGGGGGAGGGAGGCAAGAGACCCAGTACTTC.

The V call is TRBV7-2, the J call TRBJ1-2, with TRBD1 identical over 7 bases. Germline values: CDR1 SGHTA, CDR2 FQGNSA. The CDR3 contains 16 residues. V trimming: 1 base; J trimming: 7 bases; junction bases outside the gene matches: 12. The CDR3 loop reads CASSLGVGGGAGGYTF. The CDR3, as DNA: TGTGCCAGCAGCTTAGGCGTGGGAGGGGGCGCGGGTGGCTACACCTTC.

The chain couples TRBV6-4 to TRBJ2-1; either TRBD1 or TRBD2 may fit D (6 bases each). This CDR3 region has 15 residues. Trimming took off 3 bases at V and 4 bases at J, with 13 bases between the two ends. CDR1 and CDR2 (germline): MRHNA, SNTAGT. DNA for the CDR3: TGTGCCAGCAGTGATTGGGGGGCGTCGTACAATGAGCAGTTCTTC. It codes for CASSDWGASYNEQFF.

This clonotype was found a few times. This chain joins TRBV25-1 and TRBJ1-2, with TRBD1 identical over 7 bases. The J segment lost 8 bases and the V segment lost 1 base, leaving 4 bases of the junction unmatched. Looked up from germline, CDR1 is MGHDK and CDR2 is SYGVNS. CDR3 length equals 13 residues. CDR3 sequence: CASSEFGQEGYTF. In DNA, the CDR3 is TGTGCCAGCAGTGAATTTGGACAGGAAGGCTACACCTTC.

The gene calls are TRBV11-2 and TRBJ2-3; perhaps TRBD2 as D (5 bases). The germline V and J ends were trimmed by 5 bases and 2 bases, with 17 bases remaining between them. Germline values: CDR1 SGHAT, CDR2 FQNNGV. CDR3 length: 16 residues. CDR3 nucleotide sequence: TGTGCCAGCAGCCGCGGTTCGGCGCGGGCCACAGATACGCAGTATTTT. Translation: CASSRGSARATDTQYF.

The J gene is TRBJ2-5, the V gene TRBV29-1, with a weak D call TRBD1 (6 bases). The closer fit of TRBJ2-7 to the DNA end suggests the J call may be wrong. CDR1 and CDR2 from the germline V gene are SQVTM and ANQGSEA. This CDR3 has 12 residues. The DNA for the CDR3 is TGCAGCGTCGCCCAGGGGCCCAACGAGCAGTACTTC. Translation gives CSVAQGPNEQYF.

This sequence joins TRBV30 and TRBJ2-5, with D hard to call. CDR1 and CDR2 (germline): GTSNPN, SVGIG (reference sequence). V lost 0 bases, J lost 5 bases, and 4 bases lay in between. The CDR3 covers 11 residues. The CDR3 sequence is CAWSVDETQYF. The CDR3 nucleotides are TGTGCCTGGAGTGTAGATGAGACCCAGTACTTC.

This clonotype was counted only a few times. The V and J genes are TRBV7-2 and TRBJ2-7; 9 bases agree with TRBD2. The CDR3 length is 15 residues. The V gene end was trimmed by 4 bases and the J gene end by 4 bases; junction bases not matched to a gene: 8. In germline, CDR1 is SGHTA, CDR2 FQGNSA. The CDR3 DNA reads TGTGCCAGCAGCTCTCTTAGCGGGGGACCTTACGAGCAGTACTTC. It codes for CASSSLSGGPYEQYF.

This clonotype was counted only a few times. V gene TRBV27 combines with J gene TRBJ2-5; TRBD2 matches at 9 bases. The CDR3 sequence is 17 residues long. Germline V CDR1 and CDR2: MNHEY, SMNVEV (reference sequence). Trimming at V came to 6 bases and at J to 2 bases, leaving 13 bases not matched to a gene. The CDR3 sequence is CASRPQGGGAKQETQYF. CDR3 in DNA: TGTGCCAGCAGGCCGCAGGGCGGGGGGGCAAAACAAGAGACCCAGTACTTC.

The chain carries TRBV20-1 and TRBJ2-7; the match to TRBD2 covers 8 bases. CDR1 DFQATT and CDR2 SNEGSKA come from the germline V gene (reference sequence). The CDR3 contains 14 residues. V was pared by 4 bases and J by 0 bases, with 5 bases of the junction left unmatched. CDR3 region: CSATVAGYSYEQYF. CDR3 nucleotide sequence: TGCAGTGCTACTGTAGCGGGGTACTCCTACGAGCAGTACTTC.

The chain couples TRBV20-1 to TRBJ2-5; D remains ambiguous. The germline V gene encodes CDR1 DFQATT and CDR2 SNEGSKA (reference sequence). V was clipped by 3 bases and J by 10 bases, with 12 bases between them. The CDR3 runs to 11 residues. The CDR3 region is CSASFSVYQYF. Written as DNA, the CDR3 is TGCAGTGCTAGCTTTAGTGTATACCAGTACTTC.

The chain recombines TRBV29-1 with TRBJ2-1, with a possible D match to TRBD1 (6 bases). The CDR3 consists of 13 residues. The V gene's germline CDR1 is SQVTM and CDR2 ANQGSEA. V was trimmed by 4 bases and J by 2 bases, leaving 9 bases between them. The CDR3 sequence is CSVVRTAYNEQFF. The CDR3 coding sequence is TGCAGCGTTGTTAGGACAGCCTACAATGAGCAGTTCTTC.